The clone carrying this TCR beta chain was seen more than once but under ten times. The target antigen is unknown. The data are from a study of shared clonotypes between healthy human individuals. Each replicate PCR on the sorted subsets used about 220 ng DNA (around 30,000 T cell genomes). In the authors' methods: Filtering differed because ImmunoSEQ produced junction-only sequences that carried no quality scores. Repertoires were generated with immunoSEQ multiplex PCR, while TCRdb's copy carries only in-frame clones and drops some. V, J and clone size derive from that table, while D and trimming were established from the DNA sequence. The sample has roughly 2,000,000 clones; around 96% are singletons. Naive CD8 cells were CD45RO-negative, positively selected for CCR7, excluding terminally differentiated effector memory CD45RA+ cells. There were only Caucasian adults among the donors, and all lived in Nashville, Tennessee.

Germline lookup yields CDR1 SGHVS and CDR2 FNYEAQ. This CDR3 is 19 amino acids long. Trimming cost V 5 bases and J 2 bases; bases outside gene matches: 13. General study results and limits: Rarefaction curves obtained for sorted subsets showed sequencing incomplete despite large depth.

The TCR comes from a man aged 18 to 30 in good health. The material sequenced was naive CD8+ T cells sorted from blood. The V gene is TRBV7-6, the J gene TRBJ1-6; TRBD1 matches at 9 bases. The CDR3 DNA reads as TGTGCCAGCAGCAGGGACAGGGAAGTAGGTGGCCCCTATAATTCACCCCTCCACTTT. Residues: CASSRDREVGGPYNSPLHF. Using reference TRBV7-6 and TRBJ1-6 for the parts outside the CDR3, the full variable domain is GAGVSQSPRYKVTKRGQDVALRCDPISGHVSLYWYRQALGQGPEFLTYFNYEAQQDKSGLPNDRFSAERPEGSISTLTIQRTEQRDSAMYRCASSRDREVGGPYNSPLHFGNGTRLTVT.